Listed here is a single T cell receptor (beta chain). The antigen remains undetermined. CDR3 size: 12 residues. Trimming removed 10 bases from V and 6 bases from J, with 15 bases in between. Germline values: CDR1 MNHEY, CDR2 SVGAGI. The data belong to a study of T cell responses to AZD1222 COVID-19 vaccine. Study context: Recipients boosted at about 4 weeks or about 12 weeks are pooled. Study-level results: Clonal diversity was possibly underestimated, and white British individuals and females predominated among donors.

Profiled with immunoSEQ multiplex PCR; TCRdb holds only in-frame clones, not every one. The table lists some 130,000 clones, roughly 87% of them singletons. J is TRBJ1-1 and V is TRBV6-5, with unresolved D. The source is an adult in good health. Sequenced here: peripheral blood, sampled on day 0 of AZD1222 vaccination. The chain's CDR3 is CATRSDRAEAFF. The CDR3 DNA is TGTGCCACCCGATCCGATCGGGCTGAAGCTTTCTTT.